Shown below are 16 T cell receptor beta chains from a single sample sequenced in a study of identical twins. TCRdb recomputed calls from the 5' RACE reads with MiXCR, one row per CDR3 protein. This sample has about 890,000 distinct CDR3 sequences, with 12% found just once. Another study also made use of these data, one on yellow fever vaccine responses in identical twins.

The sequenced material came from PBMCs. The receptors were gathered from a woman between 18 and 29 years old in good health.

The chain employs TRBV20-1 and TRBJ2-7; perhaps TRBD1 as D (6 bases). The germline V gene has CDR1 DFQATT and CDR2 SNEGSKA (reference sequence). The CDR3 runs to 16 residues. CDR3: CCARDRERDKDYEQYV. CDR3 coding DNA: TGCTGTGCTAGAGATAGGGAACGGGACAAAGACTACGAGCAGTACGTC.

At least ten counts were recorded for this clonotype. The chain combines TRBV27 with TRBJ1-1; D is ambiguous. The V end was cut by 3 bases, the J end by 0 bases, with 8 bases between. The CDR3 consists of 14 residues. From germline, CDR1 is MNHEY and CDR2 SMNVEV (reference sequence). For the CDR3, the DNA is TGTGCCAGCAGTTTCGGGGTTATGAACACTGAAGCTTTCTTT. Translation gives CASSFGVMNTEAFF.

The CDR3 protein is CSAGTGVRQPQHF. CDR3 coding DNA: TGCAGTGCAGGGACAGGGGTTCGACAGCCCCAGCATTTT. This sequence joins TRBV20-1 and TRBJ1-5; the match to TRBD1 covers 10 bases. Trimming removed 6 bases from V and 7 bases from J; junction bases left unmatched: 6. The CDR3 is 13 amino acids. Germline lookup yields CDR1 DFQATT and CDR2 SNEGSKA (reference sequence).

The gene calls are TRBV3-1 and TRBJ1-1; weak D call: TRBD1 (5 bases). V lost 5 bases, J lost 4 bases, and 14 bases lay in between. CDR3 size: 14 residues. CDR1 and CDR2 (germline): LGHDT, YNNKEL (reference sequence). DNA of the CDR3: TGTGCCAGCAGCGACCCAGGGAAGGGCACTGAAGCTTTCTTT. The encoded protein is CASSDPGKGTEAFF.

This clonotype was seen a few times. The chain combines TRBV4-1 with TRBJ2-2; 13 nucleotides match TRBD2. The CDR3 is 17 amino acids. The V and J ends lost 4 bases and 6 bases, in that order; junction bases with no gene match: 8. The germline V gene encodes CDR1 MGHRA and CDR2 YSYEKL. The CDR3 nucleotides are TGCGCCAGCAGCCCACAAGGACTAGCGGGAGTATCCGGGGAGCTGTTTTTT. Encoded protein: CASSPQGLAGVSGELFF.

The chain recombines TRBV7-9 with TRBJ2-2, with D maybe TRBD2 (6 bases). This CDR3 has 13 residues. CDR1 and CDR2 from the germline V gene are SEHNR and FQNEAQ (reference sequence). With 3 bases removed from V and 6 bases from J, the gap between germline ends came to 8 bases. The CDR3: CASSLLAAGELFF. CDR3 DNA sequence: TGTGCCAGCAGCTTGTTAGCGGCCGGGGAGCTGTTTTTT.

There are a few counts of this clonotype. This chain uses TRBV7-4 with TRBJ1-1, with a possible D match to TRBD1 (5 bases). Trimming removed 7 bases from V and 11 bases from J, with 20 bases in between. The CDR3 consists of 13 residues. CDR1 is SGHVT, CDR2 SQSDAQ, per germline. The CDR3 nucleotides are TGTGCCAGCACCTCGGGGGTGGGACCCTTGGCTTTCTTT. This codes for CASTSGVGPLAFF.

This clonotype was counted a few times. V is TRBV7-6 and J is TRBJ2-1, with TRBD2 identical over 11 bases. Germline V gene lookup returns CDR1 SGHVS and CDR2 FNYEAQ. The CDR3 extends over 17 amino acids. Trimming at V came to 1 base and at J to 3 bases, leaving 5 bases not matched to a gene. The CDR3 protein is CASSLVGTSGSYNEQFF. DNA for the CDR3: TGTGCCAGCAGCTTAGTAGGAACTAGCGGGAGCTACAATGAGCAGTTCTTC.

This clonotype turned up a few times. The V and J genes are TRBV29-1 and TRBJ2-7, with D perhaps given as TRBD1 or TRBD2 (5 bases each). Germline V gene data show CDR1 as SQVTM and CDR2 as ANQGSEA. V gave up 1 base and J gave up 0 bases, with 19 bases separating them. This CDR3 is 17 amino acids long. CDR3 protein: CSVEGALGTESSYEQYF. CDR3 nucleotide sequence: TGCAGCGTTGAAGGGGCACTAGGGACGGAAAGCTCCTACGAGCAGTACTTC.

This clonotype was recorded at least ten times. The J gene is TRBJ1-1, the V gene TRBV6-5; D is ambiguous. The germline V gene encodes CDR1 MNHEY and CDR2 SVGAGI. The CDR3 spans 15 residues. The germline V and J ends were trimmed by 2 bases and 3 bases, with 13 bases remaining between them. The CDR3 loop is CASSYERGSYTEAFF. The CDR3 nucleotides are TGTGCCAGCAGTTACGAGCGGGGTTCTTACACTGAAGCTTTCTTT.

This clonotype was seen repeatedly, ten times or more. V gene TRBV15 combines with J gene TRBJ1-6; 7 bases line up with TRBD1. The CDR3 loop spans 12 amino acids. Losses at the gene ends were 8 bases for V and 7 bases for J; bases not matched to a gene: 2. CDR1 is LNHNV, CDR2 YYDKDF, per germline (reference sequence). The CDR3 DNA follows: TGTGCCACCGGGACAGTAAATTCACCCCTCCACTTT. Translating gives CATGTVNSPLHF.

The chain couples TRBV5-8 to TRBJ2-3; a possible D gene is TRBD1 (5 bases). The CDR3 is made up of 16 amino acids. V was cut by 4 bases and J by 1 base, with 16 bases left in between. CDR1 and CDR2 from the germline V gene are SGHTS and YDEGEE. DNA for the CDR3: TGTGCCAGCAGCCCTGGGGCCCTTTGGGGCACAGATACGCAGTATTTT. This sequence encodes CASSPGALWGTDTQYF.

This clonotype was seen at least ten times. The chain combines TRBV5-5 with TRBJ2-5, with 7 nucleotides matching TRBD1. The V gene's germline CDR1 is SGHKS and CDR2 YYEKEE (reference sequence). This CDR3 spans 14 amino acids. Trimming cost V 5 bases and J 2 bases; bases outside gene matches: 6. CDR3 DNA: TGTGCCAGCAGGGGGACAGCCTTACAAGAGACCCAGTACTTC. Amino acids: CASRGTALQETQYF.

The rearrangement uses TRBV29-1 and TRBJ2-1; TRBD2 aligns across 13 bases. J was trimmed by 1 base and V by 5 bases; bases with no gene match: 11. This CDR3 region has 18 residues. CDR1 and CDR2 (germline): SQVTM, ANQGSEA. CDR3 region: CSVLGLAGVAGSYNEQFF. In nucleotides, the CDR3 is TGCAGCGTTCTTGGACTAGCGGGGGTAGCAGGATCCTACAATGAGCAGTTCTTC.

This clonotype was picked up a small number of times. The chain uses TRBV4-2 and TRBJ2-7; 12 nucleotides align to TRBD2. Unmatched junction bases numbered 4, after V lost 2 bases and J lost 2 bases. Germline V lookup: CDR1 LGHNA, CDR2 YNFKEQ. The CDR3 sequence is 16 residues long. CDR3 loop: CASSQMGLAGAYEQYF. CDR3 coding DNA: TGTGCCAGCAGCCAAATGGGACTAGCGGGCGCCTACGAGCAGTACTTC.

This clonotype turned up a few times. The V call is TRBV19, the J call TRBJ1-5; weak D call: TRBD1 (6 bases). With 7 bases removed from V and 5 bases from J, the gap between germline ends came to 15 bases. CDR1 LNHDA and CDR2 SQIVND come from the germline V gene (reference sequence). The CDR3 runs to 14 residues. The CDR3 DNA reads as TGTGCCAGTAACAAACAGGGTACCCATCAGCCCCAGCATTTT. It specifies CASNKQGTHQPQHF.